This passage covers 24 T cell receptor beta chains from one sample sequenced in a study of blood T cell repertoires in COVID-19. Repertoires were generated with immunoSEQ multiplex PCR, while TCRdb's copy carries only in-frame clones and drops some. The sample includes around 120,000 clones, about 85% seen only once; the top ten take about 2%. Sequencing was carried out using peripheral blood. These receptors were taken from a human donor in a cohort sampled during active COVID-19.

The chain employs TRBV19 and TRBJ1-2, with 9 bases identical to TRBD1. The junction had 9 bases not matched to a gene; V was cut back by 5 bases and J by 2 bases. Germline V gene sequence: CDR1 LNHDA, CDR2 SQIVND (reference sequence). This CDR3 spans 16 amino acids. CDR3 loop: CASSYRQGVSNYGYTF. DNA of the CDR3: TGTGCCAGTAGTTACCGACAGGGGGTCTCCAACTATGGCTACACCTTC.

DNA for the CDR3: TGTGCTAGTGGTTTGGTCCGGAGGGACAGGGCATCACAAGAGACCCAGTACTTC. This gives the protein CASGLVRRDRASQETQYF. The chain links TRBV12-5 to TRBJ2-5; 9 bases are shared with TRBD1. CDR3 size: 18 residues. The junction had 10 bases not matched to a gene; V was cut back by 0 bases and J by 2 bases. Germline CDR1 LGHNT, CDR2 FRNRAP.

This clone was counted once. The V and J genes are TRBV18 and TRBJ2-5, with D unclear. Germline CDR1 and CDR2: KGHSH and LQKENI. V lost 3 bases, J lost 2 bases, and 4 bases lay in between. CDR3 length: 12 residues. CDR3 residues: CASSPQQETQYF. CDR3 in DNA: TGTGCCAGCTCACCCCAACAAGAGACCCAGTACTTC.

This chain connects TRBV5-1 to TRBJ1-1, with D hard to call. The CDR3 sequence is 15 residues long. V lost 4 bases, J lost 1 base, and 14 bases lay in between. CDR1 and CDR2 (germline): SGHRS, YFSETQ. CDR3 amino acids: CASSHLGEGNTEAFF. CDR3 in DNA: TGCGCCAGCAGCCATTTGGGTGAGGGGAACACTGAAGCTTTCTTT.

The V and J genes are TRBV18 and TRBJ2-1, with TRBD2 matching 11 bases. The length of the CDR3 is 17 residues. Germline V lookup: CDR1 KGHSH, CDR2 LQKENI. V lost 2 bases, J lost 8 bases, and 11 bases stayed unmatched. The CDR3: CASSPTVLAGVSDEQFF. Here the CDR3 DNA reads TGTGCCAGCTCACCAACCGTACTAGCGGGAGTATCTGATGAGCAGTTCTTC.

The chain employs TRBV3-1 (or the pseudogene TRBV3-2) and TRBJ1-3, with 7 bases aligning to TRBD1. V lost 4 bases to trimming and J lost 0 bases; unmatched junction nucleotides: 6. The CDR3 length is 16 residues. The germline CDR1 and CDR2 sequences are LGHDT and YNNKEL (reference sequence). The CDR3 protein is CASSPRDRVSGNTIYF. DNA of the CDR3: TGTGCCAGCAGCCCCAGAGACAGGGTCTCTGGAAACACCATATATTTT.

The V gene is TRBV11-3, the J gene TRBJ2-1, with D maybe TRBD2 (7 bases). Trimming took off 1 base at V and 2 bases at J, with 18 bases between the two ends. The germline gives CDR1 SGHNT, CDR2 YENEEA. The CDR3 has 18 residues. The CDR3 sequence is CASSLGSGGGPPYNEQFF. CDR3 nucleotides: TGTGCCAGCAGCTTAGGGTCTGGCGGGGGCCCCCCCTACAATGAGCAGTTCTTC.

This rearrangement joins TRBV24-1 to TRBJ2-2, with a weak D call TRBD2 (5 bases). Trimming removed 1 base at V and 1 base at J, with 9 bases between. CDR3 length: 16 amino acids. Germline values: CDR1 KGHDR, CDR2 SFDVKD. DNA of the CDR3: TGTGCCACCAGTGATTTCCCTGCGGGGAACACCGGGGAGCTGTTTTTT. Its protein is CATSDFPAGNTGELFF.

The genes are TRBV12-3 or TRBV12-4 and TRBJ2-1; tentative D call: TRBD2 (7 bases). The CDR3 is 13 residues long. The V gene lost 6 bases and the J gene lost 10 bases, with 16 bases spanning the gap. The CDR3 DNA reads TGTGCCAGCAGCCGCGGGGGACAAAGGGAGCAGTTCTTC. Protein: CASSRGGQREQFF.

The rearrangement links TRBV29-1 to TRBJ1-2; no clear D gene. From germline, CDR1 is SQVTM and CDR2 ANQGSEA. V gave up 6 bases and J gave up 5 bases, with 13 bases separating them. This CDR3 is built from 12 residues. CDR3 loop: CSVDTVGYGYTF. CDR3 DNA: TGCAGCGTCGACACGGTGGGTTATGGCTACACCTTC.

This chain connects TRBV5-1 to TRBJ2-7, with D possibly TRBD2 on 7 matching bases. This CDR3 has 14 amino acids. V was trimmed by 6 bases and J by 1 base, leaving 14 bases between them. Germline V gives CDR1 SGHRS, CDR2 YFSETQ. CDR3 in amino acids: CASKGGTDSYEQYF. CDR3 nucleotides: TGCGCCAGCAAGGGGGGGACCGATTCCTACGAGCAGTACTTC.

This clone was found once. The CDR3 here is CASSLVSGRARSYNEQFF. The CDR3 DNA reads TGTGCCAGCAGCTTGGTTAGCGGGAGGGCCAGGTCCTACAATGAGCAGTTCTTC. This chain joins TRBV5-4 and TRBJ2-1, with 11 bases matching TRBD2. The CDR3 consists of 18 residues. The V gene end was trimmed by 0 bases and the J gene end by 1 base; junction bases not matched to a gene: 6. Germline assignment: CDR1 SGHNT and CDR2 YYREEE (reference sequence).

J is TRBJ2-7 and V is TRBV13; TRBD2 matches 7 bases. Per germline, CDR1 PRHDT and CDR2 FYEKMQ (reference sequence). CDR3 length equals 11 residues. V shed 7 bases and J 7 bases; nucleotides not matched to a gene: 4. The CDR3 protein is CASTPGGEQYF. The CDR3 DNA reads TGTGCCAGCACTCCGGGGGGTGAGCAGTACTTC.

J is TRBJ1-2 and V is TRBV20-1; 7 nucleotides agree with TRBD1. This CDR3 has 13 residues. The V gene's germline CDR1 is DFQATT and CDR2 SNEGSKA (reference sequence). Losses at the gene ends were 3 bases for V and 4 bases for J; bases not matched to a gene: 5. The CDR3 nucleotides read TGCAGTGCTAGTCGACAGGGCGTCTATGGCTACACCTTC. It codes for CSASRQGVYGYTF.

The V and J genes are TRBV3-1 (or the pseudogene TRBV3-2) and TRBJ2-3; 11 bases agree with TRBD2. The CDR3 extends over 17 amino acids. V gave up 6 bases and J gave up 5 bases; unmatched junction bases: 13. Germline values: CDR1 LGHDT, CDR2 YNNKEL (reference sequence). The CDR3 reads CASRKISGRAGGDTQYF. The CDR3 DNA sequence: TGTGCCAGCAGGAAAATTAGCGGGAGGGCCGGTGGAGATACGCAGTATTTT.

CDR3 nucleotides: TGTGCCAGCAGTCAAATTAGCGGGGTCGACACCGGGGAGCTGTTTTTT. This sequence encodes CASSQISGVDTGELFF. The rearrangement joins TRBV28 to TRBJ2-2; 8 nucleotides align to TRBD2. Germline V gene data show CDR1 as MDHEN and CDR2 as SYDVKM. This CDR3 has 16 residues. Trimming cost V 5 bases and J 3 bases; bases outside gene matches: 8.

This chain uses TRBV5-1 with TRBJ1-4; D gene ambiguous. CDR3 length: 14 residues. CDR1 and CDR2 (germline): SGHRS, YFSETQ. The V end lost 5 bases, the J end lost 8 bases, and 16 bases lay between the germline ends. For the CDR3, the DNA is TGCGCCAGCAGTCCGGGATCCCCCCGGGAAAAACTGTTTTTT. It is translated as CASSPGSPREKLFF. The variable domain in full, completed from reference TRBV5-1 and TRBJ1-4, reads KAGVTQTPRYLIKTRGQQVTLSCSPISGHRSVSWYQQTPGQGLQFLFEYFSETQRNKGNFPGRFSGRQFSNSRSEMNVSTLELGDSALYLCASSPGSPREKLFFGSGTQLSVL.

The chain uses TRBV5-1 and TRBJ1-5, with no clear D. This CDR3 comprises 13 residues. Trimming shortened V by 1 base and J by 9 bases, and 11 bases separated the two germline ends. Germline V lookup: CDR1 SGHRS, CDR2 YFSETQ. CDR3 amino acids: CASSLTYGGPQHF. The DNA of the CDR3 is TGCGCCAGCAGCTTGACCTATGGCGGGCCCCAGCATTTT.

The rearrangement joins TRBV5-1 to TRBJ1-3, with TRBD1 identical over 8 bases. CDR1 is SGHRS and CDR2 is YFSETQ in the germline V gene. The CDR3 runs 15 residues. The ends lost 3 bases at V and 4 bases at J; junction bases unmatched: 6. The CDR3 sequence is CASSYQGARGNTIYF. The DNA for the CDR3 is TGCGCCAGCAGCTATCAGGGGGCACGGGGAAACACCATATATTTT. Variable domain in full (rest from reference TRBV5-1 and TRBJ1-3): KAGVTQTPRYLIKTRGQQVTLSCSPISGHRSVSWYQQTPGQGLQFLFEYFSETQRNKGNFPGRFSGRQFSNSRSEMNVSTLELGDSALYLCASSYQGARGNTIYFGEGSWLTVV.

The J gene is TRBJ1-1, the V gene TRBV6-6, with D hard to call. The CDR3 runs to 14 residues. The germline V gene has CDR1 MNHNY and CDR2 SVGAGI (reference sequence). V gave up 2 bases and J gave up 5 bases, with 12 bases separating them. CDR3 in DNA: TGTGCCAGCAGTTACATGGAGGGAGGAACTGAAGCTTTCTTT. This sequence encodes CASSYMEGGTEAFF.

V and J are TRBV10-3 and TRBJ2-5; tentative D call: TRBD2 (5 bases). Germline CDR1 is ENHRY and CDR2 is SYGVKD. Deletions cut 2 bases from V and 5 bases from J, with 9 bases between. The CDR3 has 13 amino acids. The CDR3 nucleotides read TGTGCCATCAGTGAGACTAGTGAGGAGACCCAGTACTTC. It translates to CAISETSEETQYF.

This chain connects TRBV30 to TRBJ2-7; 9 nucleotides match TRBD2. V lost 0 bases to trimming and J lost 5 bases; unmatched junction nucleotides: 5. This CDR3 contains 14 residues. The germline CDR1 and CDR2 sequences are GTSNPN and SVGIG (reference sequence). CDR3 sequence reads: CAWSVPSGTHEQYF. CDR3 nucleotide sequence: TGTGCCTGGAGTGTCCCTAGCGGGACGCACGAGCAGTACTTC.

Written as DNA, the CDR3 is TGTGCCAGCAGCTTTACAGGGGGCGGCACCGGGGAGCTGTTTTTT. Translating gives CASSFTGGGTGELFF. The chain uses TRBV5-4 and TRBJ2-2; 9 bases match TRBD1. The V segment lost 2 bases and the J segment 4 bases; nucleotides outside the gene matches: 3. The CDR3 consists of 15 residues. Germline CDR1 is SGHNT and CDR2 is YYREEE (reference sequence).

This clone came up once. V gene TRBV6-5 combines with J gene TRBJ1-1; no reliable D call. The V end was cut by 3 bases, the J end by 4 bases, with 9 bases between. CDR1 and CDR2 (germline): MNHEY, SVGAGI. This CDR3 contains 13 residues. This CDR3 reads CASSYQSGTEAFF. CDR3 sequence (DNA): TGTGCCAGCAGTTATCAATCCGGCACTGAAGCTTTCTTT.